This TCR beta chain was obtained from a study of post-analysis software for immune sequencing data. Background on the study: The courses of disease that were included comprised relapsing-remitting, secondary progressive and progressive-relapsing multiple sclerosis.

Study-level results: Controls significantly exceeded multiple sclerosis patients in normalized Chao1 diversity. Strong same-batch co-clustering of samples appeared with F measure clustering. Patients carried several TRBV segments more frequently than controls did, and TRBV5-6, TRBV5-1 and TRBV20-1 were among them.

The germline V gene encodes CDR1 SGHAT and CDR2 FQNNGV. CDR3 length equals 16 residues. Trimming took 4 bases from V and 4 from J; bases not matched to a gene: 7. TCR beta cDNA libraries included unique molecular identifiers. T cells numbering roughly 0.9 to 10 million yielded cDNA molecules that totaled roughly 500,000. TCRdb recomputed calls from the PCR reads with MiXCR, one row per CDR3 protein. The data contain roughly 410,000 distinct CDR3 sequences, roughly 36% of them singletons. This clonotype turned up a few times. Antigen specificity is unknown. The chain couples TRBV11-2 to TRBJ2-7, with 13 bases matching TRBD2. The clonotype comes from a girl aged 10 to 17 with multiple sclerosis. Sequencing was carried out using blood. The CDR3 DNA sequence: TGTGCCAGCAGCTCCGGGGGACTAGCGGGGATTTACGAGCAGTACTTC. Encoded protein: CASSSGGLAGIYEQYF.